This T cell receptor beta chain derives from a study of blood T cell repertoires in COVID-19 (dated by TCRdb to 2020 to 2021). About the investigation overall: Samples covering the acute and convalescent phases of COVID-19 were provided by collaborators in the United States, Italy and Spain. The prospective study material was composed of cDNA or gDNA derived from T cells, B-cell-depleted T cells, or PBMCs. Subjects who had been exposed to COVID-19, were actively infected with it, or had recovered from it provided the deeply sampled blood TCRbeta repertoires that made up the dataset. The repertoires were made available in a free public database intended to serve as a resource for research on the immune response to SARS-CoV-2. Samples came from the ongoing ImmuneRACE study (first 160 participants) plus 1,254 subjects from 6 global collaborators. The sample metadata nearly always contained a de-identified subject ID, COVID-19 status, age in years and sex. Where available, HLA class I and class II types were taken from metadata supplied by the sample provider and were not determined by assay-based typing. What the study reported, not specific to this receptor: How much clinical and demographic metadata was included differed by source and by participant, and the metadata was provided uncurated.

Taken from the germline V gene, the CDR1 and CDR2 loops are SNHLY and FYNNEI. The CDR3 runs 13 amino acids, cysteine and phenylalanine included. Just CDR3 DNA is preserved here, 39 bases in frame from base 1. The V and J ends are trimmed by 6 bases and 0 bases, leaving 8 bases between them. Enrolling through a virtual design, the prospective study's participants ranged in age from roughly 18 to 90 years and lived across roughly 24 United States geographic areas. In the prospective study, cohorts were assigned on the basis of participant-reported clinical history obtained from a screening survey and a study questionnaire. Recovered participants in ImmuneRACE Cohort 3 were defined as having two consecutive negative NP/OP PCR tests, clearance from a healthcare professional, or resolution of symptoms. In the prospective study, whole blood, serum and a nasopharyngeal or oropharyngeal swab were collected from each participant by mobile phlebotomists. Participants in the prospective study had the option to provide additional blood draws and questionnaires over a 2-month period. Before DNA extraction, blood samples from the prospective study were shipped at room temperature or frozen.

As regards this clone: Its antigen target is currently unknown. Base qualities are missing; no much larger clone stands one base away.

TCRbeta CDR3 regions were amplified from genomic DNA using the immunoSEQ Assay, a bias-controlled multiplex PCR. The original methods were these. Nucleated cell counts per sample were estimated from amplification of reference gene primers within the assay. To quantify the absolute abundance of each unique TCRbeta CDR3 rearrangement, sequence reads were collapsed and filtered. For each sample, productive Simpson clonality was calculated as the square root of Simpson's diversity index across productive rearrangements. The immuneACCESS repertoire file appears here via TCRdb, limited to in-frame rearrangements. These files lack a portion of the clones; in checked studies, under half of the deficit traces to unresolved V genes, and the cause of the others is not known. The V and J calls and the clone size are those of that table, but D and trimming were determined from the DNA. The sample table lists 160,000 or so clones, around 83% of them with a count of one. The top ten clonotypes cover around 15% of the sample.

The V and J segments used are TRBV2 and TRBJ1-1; D gene: possibly TRBD1, on 5 matching bases. The source is a man aged 50-59 years who had recovered from COVID-19. The sequenced sample was PBMCs or T cells enriched from blood (not recorded which). CDR3 region: CASRTDMNTEAFF. The DNA sequence is as follows: TGTGCCAGCAGGACAGATATGAACACTGAAGCTTTCTTT.